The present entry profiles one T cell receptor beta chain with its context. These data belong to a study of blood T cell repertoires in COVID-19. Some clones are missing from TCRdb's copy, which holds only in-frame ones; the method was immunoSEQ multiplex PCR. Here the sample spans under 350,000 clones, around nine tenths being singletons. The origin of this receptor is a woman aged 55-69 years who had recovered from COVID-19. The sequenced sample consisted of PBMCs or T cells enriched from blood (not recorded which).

The CDR3 here is CAWAGQLNYGYTF. The CDR3 bases are TGTGCCTGGGCAGGACAGCTGAACTATGGCTACACCTTC. The rearrangement uses TRBV30 and TRBJ1-2; maybe TRBD1 (6 bases). This CDR3 contains 13 residues. Deletions cut 5 bases from V and 2 bases from J, with 12 bases between. CDR1 and CDR2 (germline): GTSNPN, SVGIG (reference sequence). Drawing the rest from reference TRBV30 and TRBJ1-2, the complete variable domain is SQTIHQWPATLVQPVGSPLSLECTVEGTSNPNLYWYRQAAGRGLQLLFYSVGIGQISSEVPQNLSASRPQDRQFILSSKKLLLSDSGFYLCAWAGQLNYGYTFGSGTRLTVV.